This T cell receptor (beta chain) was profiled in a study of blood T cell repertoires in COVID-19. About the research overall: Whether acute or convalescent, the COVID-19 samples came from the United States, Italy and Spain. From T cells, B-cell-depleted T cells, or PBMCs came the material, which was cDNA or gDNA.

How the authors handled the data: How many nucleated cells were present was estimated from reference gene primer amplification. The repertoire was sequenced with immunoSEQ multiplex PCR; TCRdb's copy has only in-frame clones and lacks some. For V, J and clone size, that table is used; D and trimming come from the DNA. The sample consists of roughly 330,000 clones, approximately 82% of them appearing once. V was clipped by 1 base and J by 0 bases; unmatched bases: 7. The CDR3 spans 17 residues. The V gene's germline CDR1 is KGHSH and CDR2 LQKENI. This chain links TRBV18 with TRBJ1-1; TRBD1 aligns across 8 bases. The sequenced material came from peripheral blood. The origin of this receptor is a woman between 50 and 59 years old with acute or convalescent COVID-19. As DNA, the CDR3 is TGTGCCAGCTCACCACGAAGACAGGGGCAAATGAACACTGAAGCTTTCTTT. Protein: CASSPRRQGQMNTEAFF.